A single sample gave rise to the 31 T cell receptor beta chains below, sequenced in a study of siplizumab effects on memory and regulatory T cells. TCRdb's copy holds only in-frame clones and misses some; the assay was immunoSEQ multiplex PCR. The repertoire has approximately 100,000 clones, about 91% of them found once; the top ten carry under 3%. The sequencing input was CD4+ T cells sorted from blood. These receptors all stem from a human donor in good health. Some clones in this sample may be carry-over from other donors' samples.

The gene calls are TRBV12-5 and TRBJ1-6; D might be TRBD1 (5 bases). Germline CDR1 is LGHNT and CDR2 is FRNRAP. The CDR3 is made up of 17 amino acids. V was pared by 0 bases and J by 10 bases, with 19 bases between. The CDR3 sequence: CASGLVLGTPAGSPLHF. The CDR3 DNA follows: TGTGCTAGTGGTTTGGTACTGGGGACCCCAGCTGGGTCACCCCTCCACTTT.

The CDR3 DNA reads as TGTGCCAGCCATTCCGGGACAGGGTCCTACGAGCAGTACTTC. Its protein is CASHSGTGSYEQYF. The rearrangement links TRBV11-2 to TRBJ2-7, with 9 bases matching TRBD1. The germline CDR1 and CDR2 sequences are SGHAT and FQNNGV. Trimming removed 8 bases from V and 1 base from J; junction bases left unmatched: 6. The CDR3 extends over 14 amino acids.

As for this clone: Distinct nucleotide sequences in the sample also encode this CDR3. The CDR3, as DNA: TGCAGCGTTGCTGAAGAGACCCAGTACTTC. This translates into CSVAEETQYF. The chain has TRBV29-1 and TRBJ2-5, with D hard to call. V was clipped by 4 bases and J by 3 bases, with 3 bases between them. This CDR3 comprises 10 residues. Germline V gene lookup returns CDR1 SQVTM and CDR2 ANQGSEA.

This clone was seen more than once but under ten times. The rearrangement uses TRBV10-2 and TRBJ2-6, with D perhaps matching TRBD1 (6 bases). This CDR3 contains 16 residues. Germline V gene lookup returns CDR1 WSHSY and CDR2 SAAADI. The ends were cut back, 3 bases at V and 0 bases at J, with 9 bases in the middle. CDR3 amino acids: CASSENRASGANVLTF. CDR3 bases: TGCGCCAGCAGTGAAAACAGGGCCTCTGGGGCCAACGTCCTGACTTTC.

The rearrangement uses TRBV2 and TRBJ1-2; D unclear. This CDR3 contains 16 residues. Germline V gives CDR1 SNHLY, CDR2 FYNNEI. Trimming cost V 2 bases and J 0 bases, with 13 bases left between them. The CDR3 bases are TGTGCCAGCAGTGAAATGGCCTTCCGAGCTAACTATGGCTACACCTTC. Translation: CASSEMAFRANYGYTF.

The rearrangement uses TRBV27 and TRBJ2-7; 7 bases fit TRBD2. Per germline, CDR1 MNHEY and CDR2 SMNVEV (reference sequence). The V and J ends lost 6 bases and 3 bases, in that order; junction bases with no gene match: 2. This CDR3 is built from 12 residues. This chain's CDR3 is CASSPGGYEQYF. CDR3 nucleotides: TGTGCCAGCAGCCCGGGGGGCTACGAGCAGTACTTC.

This sequence joins TRBV7-6 and TRBJ1-3; weak D call: TRBD1 (6 bases). The CDR3 contains 15 residues. From germline, CDR1 is SGHVS and CDR2 FNYEAQ. V was shortened by 5 bases and J by 0 bases, with 11 bases between the two germline ends. The CDR3 sequence is CASSPRTASGNTIYF. The CDR3 DNA is TGTGCCAGCAGCCCACGGACAGCCTCTGGAAACACCATATATTTT.

The CDR3 loop is CASAPGWTEAFF. The CDR3 DNA follows: TGTGCCTCTGCACCCGGCTGGACTGAAGCTTTCTTT. This chain links TRBV15 with TRBJ1-1; D uncertain. V was shortened by 11 bases and J by 5 bases, with 15 bases between the two germline ends. This CDR3 is 12 amino acids long. Germline CDR1 is LNHNV and CDR2 is YYDKDF (reference sequence). Using reference TRBV15 and TRBJ1-1 for the parts outside the CDR3, the full variable domain is DAMVIQNPRYQVTQFGKPVTLSCSQTLNHNVMYWYQQKSSQAPKLLFHYYDKDFNNEADTPDNFQSRRPNTSFCFLDIRSPGLGDTAMYLCASAPGWTEAFFGQGTRLTVV.

The chain combines TRBV11-1 with TRBJ2-3; the match to TRBD2 covers 9 bases. With 9 bases clipped from V and 2 bases from J, the junction kept 9 bases outside the gene matches. The CDR3 has 15 amino acids. CDR1 is SGHAT and CDR2 is FQDESV in the germline V gene (reference sequence). The CDR3: CASQGSGRVTDTQYF. The CDR3, as DNA: TGTGCCAGTCAGGGTAGCGGGAGAGTCACAGATACGCAGTATTTT. The whole variable domain, filled in from reference TRBV11-1 and TRBJ2-3, reads EAEVAQSPRYKITEKSQAVAFWCDPISGHATLYWYRQILGQGPELLVQFQDESVVDDSQLPKDRFSAERLKGVDSTLKIQPAELGDSAMYLCASQGSGRVTDTQYFGPGTRLTVL.

This chain uses TRBV7-3 with TRBJ2-1; TRBD2 agrees at 11 bases. The V gene's germline CDR1 is SGHTA and CDR2 FQGTGA. The CDR3 runs 16 residues. V lost 5 bases, J lost 5 bases, and 8 bases stayed unmatched. The CDR3 spells CASSQPGLAAHNEQFF. The CDR3 coding sequence is TGTGCCAGCAGCCAGCCGGGACTAGCGGCACACAATGAGCAGTTCTTC.

This chain links TRBV5-1 with TRBJ1-5; possible D gene TRBD1, 6 bases. The V gene lost 1 base and the J gene lost 7 bases, with 15 bases spanning the gap. The CDR3 loop spans 15 amino acids. The germline gives CDR1 SGHRS, CDR2 YFSETQ. In nucleotides, the CDR3 is TGCGCCAGCAGCTTGAGGGGGGACGGGGGACAGCCCCAGCATTTT. Translated, it gives CASSLRGDGGQPQHF.

CDR3 amino acids: CASSTSGRATSYEQYF. The CDR3 bases are TGTGCCAGCAGCACCAGCGGGAGGGCCACCTCCTACGAGCAGTACTTC. This rearrangement joins TRBV11-2 to TRBJ2-7; 10 nucleotides agree with TRBD2. Trimming took 5 bases from V and 0 from J; bases not matched to a gene: 7. CDR3 size: 16 residues. Germline V gene lookup returns CDR1 SGHAT and CDR2 FQNNGV.

The chain uses TRBV5-1 and TRBJ2-1; D is ambiguous. V lost 4 bases and J 0 bases, leaving 11 bases between the germline ends. This CDR3 comprises 15 residues. Germline V lookup: CDR1 SGHRS, CDR2 YFSETQ. The CDR3 is CASSVSPVSYNEQFF. CDR3 DNA sequence: TGCGCCAGCAGCGTCAGTCCGGTCTCCTACAATGAGCAGTTCTTC.

The genes are TRBV18 and TRBJ1-2; 8 bases line up with TRBD1. Germline trimming cut 5 bases from V and 0 bases from J; bases unmatched to any gene: 2. The CDR3 is made up of 14 amino acids. Germline loops: CDR1 KGHSH, CDR2 LQKENI. The CDR3 DNA reads TGTGCCAGCTCAGAACAGGGGGCTAACTATGGCTACACCTTC. This encodes CASSEQGANYGYTF.

Here the CDR3 reads CASSYSSYKNIQYF. For the CDR3, the DNA is TGTGCCAGCAGTTACTCGAGCTACAAAAACATTCAGTACTTC. The chain couples TRBV6-5 to TRBJ2-4, with D unclear. The CDR3 is made up of 14 amino acids. CDR1 MNHEY and CDR2 SVGAGI come from the germline V gene. Trimming pared 0 bases from V and 3 bases from J, leaving 6 bases between.

The rearrangement links TRBV18 to TRBJ2-3, with no clear D. The CDR3 is made up of 14 amino acids. Looked up from germline, CDR1 is KGHSH and CDR2 is LQKENI. Trimming pared 2 bases from V and 3 bases from J, leaving 9 bases between. The CDR3 DNA follows: TGTGCCAGCTCACCATCGGCGGCTACAGATACGCAGTATTTT. It is translated as CASSPSAATDTQYF.

The J gene is TRBJ2-3, the V gene TRBV2, with 8 positions matching TRBD2. The germline CDR1 and CDR2 sequences are SNHLY and FYNNEI. Losses at the gene ends were 4 bases for V and 0 bases for J; bases not matched to a gene: 9. The CDR3 contains 17 residues. The CDR3 reads CASSGGREVLSTDTQYF. The CDR3 DNA follows: TGTGCCAGCAGTGGAGGGCGGGAGGTGCTTAGCACAGATACGCAGTATTTT. The full variable domain, in which reference TRBV2 and TRBJ2-3 provide the parts outside the CDR3, is EPEVTQTPSHQVTQMGQEVILRCVPISNHLYFYWYRQILGQKVEFLVSFYNNEISEKSEIFDDQFSVERPDGSNFTLKIRSTKLEDSAMYFCASSGGREVLSTDTQYFGPGTRLTVL.

This chain uses TRBV7-9 with TRBJ1-1; 8 positions match TRBD1. After removal of 1 base from V and 1 base from J, the junction contained 2 bases not matched to a gene. CDR3 length: 15 residues. The germline gives CDR1 SEHNR, CDR2 FQNEAQ (reference sequence). In DNA, the CDR3 is TGTGCCAGCAGCTTAGGAACAGGGGGGAACACTGAAGCTTTCTTT. This sequence encodes CASSLGTGGNTEAFF.

This rearrangement joins TRBV4-2 to TRBJ2-1; D is unresolved. Trimming left V 3 bases short and J 5 bases short, with 8 bases between. Looked up from germline, CDR1 is LGHNA and CDR2 is YNFKEQ. The CDR3 consists of 13 residues. Written as DNA, the CDR3 is TGTGCCAGCAGCCATAGTTTAAACAATGAGCAGTTCTTC. Amino acids: CASSHSLNNEQFF.

This chain connects TRBV5-1 to TRBJ2-1; the D is unclear. This CDR3 is 13 amino acids long. V dropped 1 base and J dropped 8 bases, with 10 bases sitting between them. CDR1 and CDR2 (germline): SGHRS, YFSETQ. The CDR3: CASSLPSFDEQFF. The CDR3 DNA sequence: TGCGCCAGCAGCTTGCCTAGTTTCGATGAGCAGTTCTTC.

V is TRBV28 and J is TRBJ1-4, with D possibly being TRBD1 (5 bases). The germline V and J ends were trimmed by 3 bases and 5 bases, with 13 bases remaining between them. Germline V CDR1 and CDR2: MDHEN, SYDVKM. This CDR3 is 15 amino acids long. The CDR3 bases are TGTGCCAGCAGTTTTGTGTCAGGGTCGAATGAAAAACTGTTTTTT. Protein sequence: CASSFVSGSNEKLFF.

This clone has a handful of counts. Here the CDR3 reads CASSYGPLGGYTF. The CDR3 DNA is TGTGCCAGCAGTTACGGCCCGTTGGGTGGCTACACCTTC. This chain joins TRBV6-5 and TRBJ1-2, with no clear D. Germline CDR1 MNHEY, CDR2 SVGAGI. Trimming shortened V by 2 bases and J by 7 bases, and 11 bases separated the two germline ends. The CDR3 has 13 residues.

The chain carries TRBV5-1 and TRBJ2-7, with D perhaps TRBD1 or TRBD2 (5 bases each). The CDR3 consists of 17 residues. Germline values: CDR1 SGHRS, CDR2 YFSETQ. V was shortened by 3 bases and J by 6 bases, with 25 bases between the two germline ends. In DNA, the CDR3 is TGCGCCAGCAGCTCCAGACCCGGAGCGATTGGGGACCGCGAGCAGTACTTC. Its protein product is CASSSRPGAIGDREQYF. The full variable domain, its missing parts supplied by reference TRBV5-1 and TRBJ2-7, is KAGVTQTPRYLIKTRGQQVTLSCSPISGHRSVSWYQQTPGQGLQFLFEYFSETQRNKGNFPGRFSGRQFSNSRSEMNVSTLELGDSALYLCASSSRPGAIGDREQYFGPGTRLTVT.

This clone came up once. The chain joins TRBV29-1 to TRBJ1-2; D may be TRBD1 (6 bases). Germline values: CDR1 SQVTM, CDR2 ANQGSEA. The CDR3 extends over 14 amino acids. V was trimmed by 0 bases and J by 8 bases, leaving 16 bases between them. CDR3 in amino acids: CSVEDRGPLEGYTF. The CDR3 DNA is TGCAGCGTTGAAGATCGGGGGCCTCTGGAGGGCTACACCTTC.

The rearrangement joins TRBV5-1 to TRBJ2-3; 10 positions agree with TRBD2. The V and J ends lost 2 bases and 0 bases, in that order; junction bases with no gene match: 3. CDR3 length: 16 amino acids. Looked up from germline, CDR1 is SGHRS and CDR2 is YFSETQ. The CDR3 spells CASSLSGGASTDTQYF. In DNA form, the CDR3 reads TGCGCCAGCAGCTTAAGCGGGGGGGCTAGCACAGATACGCAGTATTTT.

This clone was observed a few times. Additional DNA sequences in this sample encode the identical CDR3. This chain links TRBV11-2 with TRBJ1-5; D is unresolved. Germline lookup yields CDR1 SGHAT and CDR2 FQNNGV. The CDR3 length is 13 residues. V dropped 5 bases and J dropped 4 bases, with 9 bases sitting between them. As DNA, the CDR3 is TGTGCCAGCAGCGGCGGCCCGAATCAGCCCCAGCATTTT. It is translated as CASSGGPNQPQHF.

The chain uses TRBV7-9 and TRBJ2-3; the D gene is possibly TRBD1 (6 bases). V was shortened by 2 bases and J by 2 bases, with 8 bases between the two germline ends. The CDR3 loop spans 14 amino acids. Germline assignment: CDR1 SEHNR and CDR2 FQNEAQ (reference sequence). This CDR3 is CASSLTGSTDTQYF. The CDR3 DNA follows: TGTGCCAGCAGCTTAACAGGGTCCACAGATACGCAGTATTTT.

The chain carries TRBV18 and TRBJ1-1; D unresolved. V was trimmed by 6 bases and J by 0 bases, leaving 11 bases between them. Germline V gives CDR1 KGHSH, CDR2 LQKENI. This CDR3 spans 14 amino acids. As DNA, the CDR3 is TGTGCCAGCTCGCCTCAGGCTATGAACACTGAAGCTTTCTTT. This gives the protein CASSPQAMNTEAFF. Full variable domain (rest looked up from reference TRBV18 and TRBJ1-1): NAGVMQNPRHLVRRRGQEARLRCSPMKGHSHVYWYRQLPEEGLKFMVYLQKENIIDESGMPKERFSAEFPKEGPSILRIQQVVRGDSAAYFCASSPQAMNTEAFFGQGTRLTVV.

About this clone itself: One end of the junction varies from germline; a read error may be responsible. The rearrangement links TRBV7-7 to TRBJ2-5; D gene uncertain. Germline V CDR1 and CDR2: SSHAT, FNYEAQ (reference sequence). The CDR3 extends over 15 amino acids. The CDR3 reads CASSLEYRLRETQYF. The DNA for the CDR3 is TGTGCTAGCAGCTTAGAGTATAGGCTGCGGGAGACCCAGTACTTC.

The chain recombines TRBV19 with TRBJ2-3, with 7 bases matching TRBD2. CDR1 LNHDA and CDR2 SQIVND come from the germline V gene (reference sequence). Trimming at V came to 7 bases and at J to 3 bases, leaving 10 bases not matched to a gene. The CDR3 loop spans 15 amino acids. The CDR3 spells CASKGREFHTDTQYF. The DNA of the CDR3 is TGTGCCAGTAAGGGGCGGGAGTTTCATACAGATACGCAGTATTTT. Full variable domain (missing parts from reference TRBV19 and TRBJ2-3): DGGITQSPKYLFRKEGQNVTLSCEQNLNHDAMYWYRQDPGQGLRLIYYSQIVNDFQKGDIAEGYSVSREKKESFPLTVTSAQKNPTAFYLCASKGREFHTDTQYFGPGTRLTVL.

The chain joins TRBV5-4 to TRBJ2-1; 7 nucleotides line up with TRBD1. The germline V gene has CDR1 SGHNT and CDR2 YYREEE (reference sequence). V dropped 0 bases and J dropped 4; count of bases not matched to a gene: 7. The CDR3 is made up of 16 amino acids. As DNA, the CDR3 is TGTGCCAGCAGCTTGGTGGGACAGAGTCCTTACAATGAGCAGTTCTTC. Protein product: CASSLVGQSPYNEQFF.